This T cell receptor beta chain was recorded in a study of blood T cell repertoires in COVID-19. Participants, roughly 18 to 90 years old, spanned approximately 25 US areas. Participant-given clinical history determined each cohort assignment. Per the original data handling: Nucleated cell counts were estimated from reference gene primer amplification. Assay: immunoSEQ multiplex PCR; the TCRdb copy retains only in-frame clones and omits some. V and J calls and clone size are those listed in that table; D and trimming were worked out from the DNA. The sample consists of almost 250,000 clones, approximately 90% of them appearing once. There are 15 residues in the CDR3. Trimming shortened V by 4 bases and J by 6 bases, and 19 bases separated the two germline ends. Germline lookup yields CDR1 GTSNPN and CDR2 SVGIG (reference sequence).

V and J are TRBV30 and TRBJ2-1; a possible D gene is TRBD2 (6 bases). The specimen sequenced was PBMCs or T cells enriched from blood (not recorded which). This clonotype originated in a woman aged 25 to 39 who had recovered from COVID-19. In DNA form, the CDR3 reads TGTGCCTGGATAGGGTATAGCGGTGGCGGCAATGAGCAGTTCTTC. Translation: CAWIGYSGGGNEQFF.